This T cell receptor (beta chain) originates from a study of CD8+CD57+ T cells in acquired aplastic anemia. For the study at large: Sorted CD4+ and CD8+ cells yielded roughly 3.2 ug of DNA on average. Study-wide results and caveats: Overlapping CD8+ CDR3 repertoires of patients and controls contained under 30 shared sequences.

In patients chosen for sequencing, flow cytometry had shown CD8+CD57+ cell expansion. Notes on this clonotype: Antigen: not known.

Trimming left V 2 bases short and J 8 bases short, with 9 bases between. Germline CDR1 is LNHDA and CDR2 is SQIVND (reference sequence). The CDR3 sequence is 13 residues long. TCR beta VDJ and CDR3 profiles were obtained from a genomic DNA template. One entry per CDR3 protein, called by TCRdb with MiXCR from the reads. The table records under 250,000 distinct CDR3 sequences, roughly half of them present only once. The rearrangement joins TRBV19 to TRBJ2-2; possible D gene TRBD2, 5 bases. The source of this sequence is a human donor with aplastic anemia. What was sequenced was sorted CD4+, CD8+, or CD8+CD57+ T cells (not recorded which) from PBMCs. The CDR3 DNA is TGTGCCAGTAGTATACGGTTAGCGGGGGAGCTGTTTTTT. Amino acids: CASSIRLAGELFF.